A single sample gave rise to the 31 T cell receptor beta chains below, sequenced in a study of T cell changes during pregnancy in multiple sclerosis. TCRdb keeps only in-frame clones here, not all; method: immunoSEQ multiplex PCR. Of roughly 80,000 clones listed, 92% are singletons. The source was peripheral blood, collected before pregnancy. Receptors were obtained from a female donor with multiple sclerosis, enrolled in a pregnancy study.

The chain joins TRBV19 to TRBJ2-5; no firm D call. CDR1 and CDR2 (germline): LNHDA, SQIVND (reference sequence). This CDR3 has 13 amino acids. The V end was cut by 5 bases, the J end by 5 bases, with 12 bases between. CDR3 coding DNA: TGTGCCAGTAGTTTGCTCGCGAGGGAGACCCAGTACTTC. It is translated as CASSLLARETQYF.

This chain uses TRBV18 with TRBJ2-7, with 7 nucleotides matching TRBD1. V shed 3 bases and J 6 bases; nucleotides not matched to a gene: 2. Germline assignment: CDR1 KGHSH and CDR2 LQKENI. This CDR3 spans 12 amino acids. CDR3 coding DNA: TGTGCCAGCTCACCGACAGGGAGCGAGCAGTACTTC. Protein sequence: CASSPTGSEQYF.

The chain joins TRBV28 to TRBJ1-1; D is unclear. Germline V lookup: CDR1 MDHEN, CDR2 SYDVKM. V was pared by 6 bases and J by 6 bases, with 8 bases between. The CDR3 sequence is 11 residues long. The CDR3 sequence: CASRSFAEAFF. CDR3 coding DNA: TGTGCCAGCAGGTCTTTTGCTGAAGCTTTCTTT.

The V and J genes are TRBV7-2 and TRBJ2-6; tentative D call: TRBD1 (6 bases). V was clipped by 4 bases and J by 0 bases, with 13 bases between them. The CDR3 has 17 residues. CDR1 SGHTA and CDR2 FQGNSA come from the germline V gene. This CDR3 is CASSSKQGNSGANVLTF. Here the CDR3 DNA reads TGTGCCAGCAGCTCGAAGCAGGGGAACTCTGGGGCCAACGTCCTGACTTTC. The full variable domain, completed using reference TRBV7-2 and TRBJ2-6, is GAGVSQSPSNKVTEKGKDVELRCDPISGHTALYWYRQSLGQGLEFLIYFQGNSAPDKSGLPSDRFSAERTGGSVSTLTIQRTQQEDSAVYLCASSSKQGNSGANVLTFGAGSRLTVL.

The gene calls are TRBV9 and TRBJ2-2; the D is unclear. Germline loops: CDR1 SGDLS, CDR2 YYNGEE. CDR3 length: 15 amino acids. Trimming shortened V by 0 bases and J by 6 bases, and 12 bases separated the two germline ends. CDR3 nucleotides: TGTGCCAGCAGCGTAGCTTCGGGTGTGCCCGGGGAGCTGTTTTTT. It encodes CASSVASGVPGELFF.

This clone was seen a single time. V gene TRBV5-8 combines with J gene TRBJ2-5; 9 bases map to TRBD2. The J segment lost 2 bases and the V segment lost 1 base, leaving 12 bases of the junction unmatched. Germline assignment: CDR1 SGHTS and CDR2 YDEGEE. This CDR3 contains 18 residues. The CDR3 nucleotides are TGTGCCAGCAGCTTGAATCGCGTTGGCGGGAGGGCTCAAGAGACCCAGTACTTC. It yields the protein CASSLNRVGGRAQETQYF.

This chain uses TRBV29-1 with TRBJ2-7; maybe TRBD2 (6 bases). Germline V gene lookup returns CDR1 SQVTM and CDR2 ANQGSEA. This CDR3 region has 11 residues. V was pared by 5 bases and J by 4 bases, with 9 bases between. The CDR3 nucleotides read TGCAGCGTTTCACGGGGGTACGAGCAGTACTTC. This encodes CSVSRGYEQYF.

V and J are TRBV29-1 and TRBJ2-3, with TRBD1 matching 7 bases. CDR1 SQVTM and CDR2 ANQGSEA come from the germline V gene. Trimming took 6 bases from V and 3 from J; bases not matched to a gene: 3. This CDR3 is 12 amino acids long. The chain's CDR3 is CSVPTGTDTQYF. In DNA, the CDR3 is TGCAGCGTCCCGACAGGGACAGATACGCAGTATTTT.

This clone was seen just once. The chain uses TRBV30 and TRBJ2-1, with 9 bases matching TRBD2. The CDR3 runs to 14 residues. CDR1 and CDR2 from the germline V gene are GTSNPN and SVGIG (reference sequence). Unmatched junction bases numbered 7, after V lost 4 bases and J lost 6 bases. DNA for the CDR3: TGTGCCTGGAAGGGGACTAGCAAGGGCAATGAGCAGTTCTTC. This codes for CAWKGTSKGNEQFF.

The V and J genes are TRBV5-4 and TRBJ2-4, with D possibly matching TRBD1 (6 bases). V gave up 4 bases and J gave up 1 base, with 12 bases separating them. The CDR3 loop spans 15 amino acids. Germline V lookup: CDR1 SGHNT, CDR2 YYREEE (reference sequence). The chain's CDR3 is CASSPGVWAKNIQYF. CDR3 bases: TGTGCCAGCAGCCCAGGGGTGTGGGCCAAAAACATTCAGTACTTC.

This clone was observed once. Written as DNA, the CDR3 is TGTGCCAGCAGCCCCCTGAGGGCCGACTACGAGCAGTACTTC. This translates into CASSPLRADYEQYF. V and J are TRBV7-2 and TRBJ2-7; D is perhaps TRBD2 (5 bases). Trimming left V 5 bases short and J 3 bases short, with 14 bases between. Looked up from germline, CDR1 is SGHTA and CDR2 is FQGNSA. The CDR3 runs to 14 residues.

The chain combines TRBV11-2 with TRBJ2-3, with 16 nucleotides matching TRBD2. The CDR3 totals 17 residues. Losses at the gene ends were 5 bases for V and 6 bases for J; bases not matched to a gene: 8. Germline-derived CDR1 and CDR2 are SGHAT and FQNNGV. For the CDR3, the DNA is TGTGCCAGCAGCATCGGGACTAGCGGGAGGGCCGAGGATACGCAGTATTTT. Its translation: CASSIGTSGRAEDTQYF.

The chain employs TRBV27 and TRBJ1-1; possibly TRBD1 for D (6 bases). CDR1 is MNHEY and CDR2 is SMNVEV in the germline V gene (reference sequence). The CDR3 is 18 amino acids. V was shortened by 5 bases and J by 10 bases, with 32 bases between the two germline ends. DNA of the CDR3: TGTGCCAGCAGTCCCTCGGGTGGGCCGGGACACATAGGAAGAGGAGCTTTCTTT. This encodes CASSPSGGPGHIGRGAFF.

The genes are TRBV6-4 and TRBJ2-7, with a tentative D call TRBD2 (6 bases). Trimming cost V 5 bases and J 1 base, with 15 bases left between them. Per germline, CDR1 MRHNA and CDR2 SNTAGT. CDR3 size: 15 residues. The CDR3 is CASSFFAGPSYEQYF. The CDR3 DNA sequence: TGTGCCAGCAGTTTCTTCGCGGGACCATCCTACGAGCAGTACTTC.

This clone was detected once. The V call is TRBV30, the J call TRBJ2-7; D is perhaps TRBD1 (5 bases). V lost 1 base to trimming and J lost 2 bases, with 9 bases between them. The germline V gene encodes CDR1 GTSNPN and CDR2 SVGIG (reference sequence). The CDR3 runs to 13 residues. In nucleotides, the CDR3 is TGTGCCTGGAGTGAAGGGGTCACCTACGAGCAGTACTTC. This codes for CAWSEGVTYEQYF.

The V call is TRBV11-2, the J call TRBJ2-7, with 8 positions matching TRBD1. The germline V gene encodes CDR1 SGHAT and CDR2 FQNNGV. CDR3 length equals 16 residues. Unmatched junction bases numbered 14, after V lost 5 bases and J lost 5 bases. DNA of the CDR3: TGTGCCAGCAGCCCCAGGGGAGCAGGGGGCTGGAACGAGCAGTACTTC. Translating gives CASSPRGAGGWNEQYF.

The chain is built from TRBV4-3 and TRBJ2-1, with 8 bases identical to TRBD2. V gave up 2 bases and J gave up 6 bases; unmatched junction bases: 3. Germline V gene data show CDR1 as LGHNA and CDR2 as YSLEER. The CDR3 consists of 14 residues. In DNA, the CDR3 is TGCGCCAGCAGCCAACTCGGGACTAGCAATGAGCAGTTCTTC. It encodes CASSQLGTSNEQFF.

The chain has TRBV19 and TRBJ1-5; no clear D gene. The V end lost 7 bases, the J end lost 0 bases, and 13 bases lay between the germline ends. Germline CDR1 is LNHDA and CDR2 is SQIVND (reference sequence). This CDR3 comprises 15 residues. The CDR3 here is CASTTSGSSNQPQHF. The CDR3, as DNA: TGTGCCAGTACCACGTCGGGGAGTAGCAATCAGCCCCAGCATTTT.

The rearrangement joins TRBV6-1 to TRBJ2-2; 14 bases line up with TRBD2. CDR3 length equals 18 residues. Per germline, CDR1 MNHNS and CDR2 SASEGT. Unmatched junction bases numbered 4, after V lost 4 bases and J lost 0 bases. CDR3 in DNA: TGTGCCAGCAGTGCCCTGACTAGCGGGAGGGCGAACACCGGGGAGCTGTTTTTT. Amino acid sequence: CASSALTSGRANTGELFF.

The genes are TRBV2 and TRBJ2-1; D may be TRBD2 (6 bases). This CDR3 is built from 15 residues. V dropped 3 bases and J dropped 0 bases, with 9 bases sitting between them. The germline V gene encodes CDR1 SNHLY and CDR2 FYNNEI. Here the CDR3 reads CASSEIGSSYNEQFF. For the CDR3, the DNA is TGTGCCAGCAGTGAGATCGGGAGCTCCTACAATGAGCAGTTCTTC.

The chain recombines TRBV19 with TRBJ2-1; possibly TRBD1 for D (6 bases). Germline V gene data show CDR1 as LNHDA and CDR2 as SQIVND (reference sequence). Trimming stripped 10 bases from V and 2 bases from J, with 9 bases between. This CDR3 is built from 12 residues. The CDR3 nucleotides are TGTGCCACCTGGACAGCCTACAATGAGCAGTTCTTC. Protein product: CATWTAYNEQFF.

The chain links TRBV2 to TRBJ2-1; 14 nucleotides align to TRBD2. Germline values: CDR1 SNHLY, CDR2 FYNNEI. The ends lost 4 bases at V and 9 bases at J; junction bases unmatched: 11. The CDR3 contains 17 residues. The CDR3 nucleotides read TGTGCCAGCAGTGGACTAGCGGGAGGGCCAACGGGTAGTGAGCAGTTCTTC. It codes for CASSGLAGGPTGSEQFF.

The rearrangement links TRBV7-8 to TRBJ2-3, with 11 bases lining up with TRBD2. Germline V lookup: CDR1 SGHVS, CDR2 FQNEAQ. V gave up 5 bases and J gave up 2 bases; unmatched junction bases: 9. The CDR3 consists of 17 residues. CDR3 coding DNA: TGTGCCAGCAGCCGTAGCGGGAGGGCCCCCCCCACAGATACGCAGTATTTT. Residues: CASSRSGRAPPTDTQYF.

In the case of this clone: No DNA is shown, since the ends of the CDR3 on it are uncertain; the CDR3 is the one TCRdb lists. The V and J genes are TRBV11-2 and TRBJ2-1; TRBD1 is the table's D call and was not checked against the DNA. From germline, CDR1 is SGHAT and CDR2 FQNNGV. The CDR3 comprises 18 residues, both ends counted. The CDR3 protein is CASSLVNWGQGAGWGRFF.

The chain recombines TRBV5-8 with TRBJ1-5; 12 bases match TRBD1. Germline-derived CDR1 and CDR2 are SGHTS and YDEGEE. Losses at the gene ends were 3 bases for V and 1 base for J; bases not matched to a gene: 8. CDR3 length: 18 amino acids. The DNA for the CDR3 is TGTGCCAGCAGCTCGTACCGGGACAGGGGGCAAAGCAATCAGCCCCAGCATTTT. Encoded protein: CASSSYRDRGQSNQPQHF. Looking up the rest from reference TRBV5-8 and TRBJ1-5 gives the full variable domain: EAGVTQSPTHLIKTRGQQATLRCSPISGHTSVYWYQQALGLGLQFLLWYDEGEERNRGNFPPRFSGRQFPNYSSELNVNALELEDSALYLCASSSYRDRGQSNQPQHFGDGTRLSIL.

DNA for the CDR3: TGCGCCAGCAGCTTGGCCGGGGGGCCTCCCTCCTACAATGAGCAGTTCTTC. Translated: CASSLAGGPPSYNEQFF. This rearrangement joins TRBV5-1 to TRBJ2-1; the D gene is possibly TRBD2 (7 bases). From germline, CDR1 is SGHRS and CDR2 YFSETQ. V was cut by 0 bases and J by 0 bases, with 13 bases left in between. This CDR3 region has 17 residues.

The chain carries TRBV5-1 and TRBJ2-7; TRBD1 matches 8 bases. There are 13 residues in the CDR3. Germline trimming cut 6 bases from V and 3 bases from J; bases unmatched to any gene: 5. CDR1 and CDR2 (germline): SGHRS, YFSETQ. CDR3 in DNA: TGCGCCAGCAAAAGGGACAGGCTCTACGAGCAGTACTTC. Residues: CASKRDRLYEQYF.

The CDR3 region has the DNA TGCGCCAGCACTAGGGACAGGGGTGCCGGGGAGCTGTTTTTT. Its translation: CASTRDRGAGELFF. The chain employs TRBV4-1 and TRBJ2-2, with TRBD1 identical over 10 bases. The V gene's germline CDR1 is MGHRA and CDR2 YSYEKL. CDR3 length: 14 residues. Trimming cost V 7 bases and J 6 bases; bases outside gene matches: 5.

V is TRBV19 and J is TRBJ2-7; 7 nucleotides agree with TRBD1. V lost 6 bases to trimming and J lost 3 bases; unmatched junction nucleotides: 14. The CDR3 has 16 residues. Germline V gene lookup returns CDR1 LNHDA and CDR2 SQIVND (reference sequence). The CDR3 here is CASSFAEGAVLYEQYF. The CDR3 nucleotides read TGTGCCAGTAGCTTCGCCGAGGGGGCTGTGCTCTACGAGCAGTACTTC.

The chain links TRBV19 to TRBJ1-5, with 7 bases matching TRBD1. CDR3 length equals 14 residues. Germline values: CDR1 LNHDA, CDR2 SQIVND (reference sequence). V trimming: 8 bases; J trimming: 4 bases; junction bases outside the gene matches: 8. CDR3 bases: TGTGCCAGTGGTCCGGGACAGAAGAATCAGCCCCAGCATTTT. This translates into CASGPGQKNQPQHF. Combining the CDR3 with reference TRBV19 and TRBJ1-5 gives the whole variable domain DGGITQSPKYLFRKEGQNVTLSCEQNLNHDAMYWYRQDPGQGLRLIYYSQIVNDFQKGDIAEGYSVSREKKESFPLTVTSAQKNPTAFYLCASGPGQKNQPQHFGDGTRLSIL.

The CDR3 sequence is CAIGPSTDTQYF. The CDR3 nucleotides read TGTGCCATCGGCCCCAGCACAGATACGCAGTATTTT. This rearrangement joins TRBV10-3 to TRBJ2-3; D not certain. Germline lookup yields CDR1 ENHRY and CDR2 SYGVKD. This CDR3 region has 12 residues. V lost 8 bases and J lost 0, with 6 bases in between.